Given below is one T cell receptor (beta chain) in context. This sample is part of a study of control samples from healthy donors and cancer patients. Libraries were prepared by immunoSEQ multiplex PCR; TCRdb keeps only in-frame clonotypes and omits some of them. The table lists about 250,000 clones, almost 85% of them singletons. CDR1 is LNHNV and CDR2 is YYDKDF in the germline V gene (reference sequence). The trim removed 3 bases at V and 4 bases at J, leaving 4 bases unmatched. CDR3 length equals 14 residues. The material sequenced was PBMCs. The sequence came from a woman aged 55-75 years with lung cancer. The V gene is TRBV15, the J gene TRBJ2-5, with TRBD1 matching 8 bases. CDR3 amino acids: CATSRDRVRETQYF. As DNA, the CDR3 is TGTGCCACCAGCAGGGACAGGGTCCGAGAGACCCAGTACTTC.